The 17 T cell receptor beta chains presented below share a single source sample, sequenced in a study of T cell repertoires in cytomegalovirus infection. One entry per CDR3 protein, called by TCRdb with MiXCR from the reads. The table records approximately 500,000 distinct CDR3 sequences, about 11% of them present only once. Input material: PBMCs. The receptors originated from a human donor in good health (CMV status not recorded). Some clones in this sample may be carry-over from other donors' samples.

This clonotype was counted many times. V usage is TRBV6-6 and J usage is TRBJ2-4, with D possibly being TRBD1 or TRBD2 (5 bases each). V lost 4 bases to trimming and J lost 7 bases, with 11 bases between them. This CDR3 is built from 13 residues. Germline CDR1 reads MNHNY; CDR2 reads SVGAGI (reference sequence). CDR3 in amino acids: CASSFEEGNIQYF. For the CDR3, the DNA is TGTGCCAGCAGTTTTGAAGAGGGGAACATTCAGTACTTC.

This rearrangement joins TRBV5-1 to TRBJ2-7; TRBD1 matches 12 bases. V was clipped by 2 bases and J by 6 bases; unmatched bases: 6. This CDR3 is built from 15 residues. Germline-derived CDR1 and CDR2 are SGHRS and YFSETQ. The CDR3 DNA follows: TGCGCCAGCAGCTTAAGGGACAGGGGGCGCGGCGAGCAGTACTTC. Translated, it gives CASSLRDRGRGEQYF.

This clonotype was observed many times. The genes are TRBV20-1 and TRBJ1-5; no reliable D call. Germline lookup yields CDR1 DFQATT and CDR2 SNEGSKA (reference sequence). Trimming left V 5 bases short and J 5 bases short, with 7 bases between. The CDR3 is 11 amino acids. The CDR3: CSASSDQPQHF. In DNA form, the CDR3 reads TGCAGTGCTTCAAGCGATCAGCCCCAGCATTTT.

Here the CDR3 reads CASGREGSYNEQFF. The CDR3 nucleotides are TGTGCCAGCGGGAGGGAGGGCTCCTACAATGAGCAGTTCTTC. V usage is TRBV14 and J usage is TRBJ2-1; 7 nucleotides agree with TRBD2. Germline V lookup: CDR1 SGHDN, CDR2 FVKESK. This CDR3 is 14 amino acids long. V lost 8 bases and J lost 0; bases outside the gene matches: 4. Looking up the rest from reference TRBV14 and TRBJ2-1 gives the full variable domain: EAGVTQFPSHSVIEKGQTVTLRCDPISGHDNLYWYRRVMGKEIKFLLHFVKESKQDESGMPNNRFLAERTGGTYSTLKVQPAELEDSGVYFCASGREGSYNEQFFGPGTRLTVL.

This clonotype was seen at least ten times. The chain joins TRBV7-2 to TRBJ2-4; D tentatively reads TRBD1 or TRBD2 (7 bases each). The CDR3 runs 14 residues. Looked up from germline, CDR1 is SGHTA and CDR2 is FQGNSA. Trimming stripped 1 base from V and 8 bases from J, with 12 bases between. CDR3 bases: TGTGCCAGCAGCTTAGATCCAGGGGGGGACATTCAGTACTTC. This translates into CASSLDPGGDIQYF.

This clonotype was detected many times. The rearrangement uses TRBV7-3 and TRBJ2-5, with D tentatively TRBD1 or TRBD2 (5 bases each). V was clipped by 5 bases and J by 3 bases, with 22 bases between them. This CDR3 has 17 amino acids. Germline CDR1 and CDR2: SGHTA and FQGTGA. CDR3: CASSPHRYEGQEETQYF. The CDR3 bases are TGTGCCAGCAGCCCACACCGATACGAGGGGCAAGAAGAGACCCAGTACTTC.

This clonotype has only a few counts. The V gene is TRBV13, the J gene TRBJ1-1; the D gene is possibly TRBD1 (6 bases). Looked up from germline, CDR1 is PRHDT and CDR2 is FYEKMQ (reference sequence). The CDR3 length is 17 residues. Trimming took 0 bases from V and 1 from J, leaving 15 bases between them. The DNA of the CDR3 is TGTGCCAGCAGCTTAGGCCTTGGGTACAGGGAGAACACTGAAGCTTTCTTT. Its protein product is CASSLGLGYRENTEAFF.

This clonotype was detected only a few times. The chain employs TRBV28 and TRBJ1-5; D is undetermined. Trimming cost V 4 bases and J 3 bases, with 7 bases left between them. CDR1 and CDR2 (germline): MDHEN, SYDVKM. The CDR3 runs to 13 residues. DNA of the CDR3: TGTGCCAGCAGTTCGCGACCCAATCAGCCCCAGCATTTT. It specifies CASSSRPNQPQHF. The full variable domain, in which reference TRBV28 and TRBJ1-5 provide the parts outside the CDR3, is DVKVTQSSRYLVKRTGEKVFLECVQDMDHENMFWYRQDPGLGLRLIYFSYDVKMKEKGDIPEGYSVSREKKERFSLILESASTNQTSMYLCASSSRPNQPQHFGDGTRLSIL.

In its sample, this clonotype was seen a few times. The gene calls are TRBV19 and TRBJ1-1; D is unclear. Trimming took 1 base from V and 0 from J, leaving 6 bases between them. Germline V gives CDR1 LNHDA, CDR2 SQIVND (reference sequence). The length of the CDR3 is 14 residues. CDR3 sequence: CASSIGNLNTEAFF. CDR3 bases: TGTGCCAGTAGTATAGGAAACTTGAACACTGAAGCTTTCTTT. The entire variable domain, with the rest obtained from reference TRBV19 and TRBJ1-1, is as follows: DGGITQSPKYLFRKEGQNVTLSCEQNLNHDAMYWYRQDPGQGLRLIYYSQIVNDFQKGDIAEGYSVSREKKESFPLTVTSAQKNPTAFYLCASSIGNLNTEAFFGQGTRLTVV.

The gene calls are TRBV5-1 and TRBJ1-5, with D unresolved. V lost 5 bases to trimming and J lost 5 bases, with 11 bases between them. The CDR3 extends over 13 amino acids. Germline CDR1 and CDR2: SGHRS and YFSETQ. For the CDR3, the DNA is TGCGCCAGCAGTCCCGGACCCGATCAGCCCCAGCATTTT. Residues: CASSPGPDQPQHF.

This clonotype was seen only a few times. The chain couples TRBV29-1 to TRBJ2-7, with 8 nucleotides matching TRBD1. Germline V gene sequence: CDR1 SQVTM, CDR2 ANQGSEA. CDR3 length equals 14 residues. The V and J ends lost 3 bases and 2 bases, in that order; junction bases with no gene match: 6. The CDR3 DNA reads TGCAGCGTTGACGGGACAGGAAGTACCTACGAGCAGTACTTC. It specifies CSVDGTGSTYEQYF.

This clonotype was counted many times. The genes are TRBV19 and TRBJ2-7, with D tentatively TRBD1 or TRBD2 (7 bases each). The germline V gene encodes CDR1 LNHDA and CDR2 SQIVND (reference sequence). Between the trimmed V and J ends, which lost 6 bases and 1 base, there was a span of 19 bases. This CDR3 is 16 amino acids long. The CDR3 DNA sequence: TGTGCCAGTAGCCCCCAGGGGGGGGCAGTTTCCTACGAGCAGTACTTC. Translated: CASSPQGGAVSYEQYF.

The genes are TRBV20-1 and TRBJ1-2; a weak D match, TRBD1 (5 bases). CDR1 DFQATT and CDR2 SNEGSKA come from the germline V gene (reference sequence). The CDR3 extends over 13 amino acids. Deletions cut 3 bases from V and 7 bases from J, with 15 bases between. The CDR3 region has the DNA TGCAGTGCTAGCGGCAGGGCGGGAGGTGGCTACACCTTC. It specifies CSASGRAGGGYTF.

This chain connects TRBV6-5 to TRBJ1-4, with TRBD1 identical over 7 bases. CDR1 is MNHEY, CDR2 SVGAGI, per germline. CDR3 size: 13 residues. Trimming cost V 6 bases and J 6 bases; bases outside gene matches: 4. The chain's CDR3 is CASSQDRDEKLFF. The CDR3 coding sequence is TGTGCCAGCAGCCAAGACAGGGATGAAAAACTGTTTTTT.

This clonotype was recorded a few times. The gene calls are TRBV7-9 and TRBJ1-1; unclear D gene. V was cut by 3 bases and J by 3 bases, with 8 bases left in between. CDR3 length: 13 residues. The germline gives CDR1 SEHNR, CDR2 FQNEAQ (reference sequence). CDR3 in DNA: TGTGCCAGCAGCTTTGGGTTGGACACTGAAGCTTTCTTT. Its translation: CASSFGLDTEAFF.

The genes are TRBV7-9 and TRBJ2-5; D remains unclear. CDR3 size: 12 residues. The germline CDR1 and CDR2 sequences are SEHNR and FQNEAQ (reference sequence). Trimming cost V 5 bases and J 5 bases, with 9 bases left between them. The CDR3 bases are TGTGCCAGCAGCCCCATTGGGGAGACCCAGTACTTC. Translated: CASSPIGETQYF.

The chain carries TRBV30 and TRBJ2-7; tentatively, D is TRBD1 (6 bases). This CDR3 has 11 amino acids. From germline, CDR1 is GTSNPN and CDR2 SVGIG (reference sequence). V lost 3 bases and J 10 bases, leaving 13 bases between the germline ends. The CDR3 here is CAWSADSRQYF. The CDR3 DNA follows: TGTGCCTGGAGCGCGGACAGCCGACAGTACTTC.